This T cell receptor (beta chain) came from a study of CD8 T cells in ankylosing spondylitis. Study conclusions and caveats: A motif of roughly 8 highly homologous TCR beta variants was seen as apparently characteristic of ankylosing spondylitis blood. Clones linked to disease, bearing a CD8+ phenotype, were relatively rare in peripheral blood. Matched ankylosing spondylitis synovial fluid reportedly contained a significantly enriched population of disease-linked clones.

The germline CDR1 and CDR2 sequences are SGHNT and YENEEA. CDR3 length equals 13 residues. Trimming cost V 5 bases and J 8 bases; bases outside gene matches: 6. Notes on this clonotype: Antigen unknown.

TCR beta libraries were made by quantitative 5'-RACE with molecular barcodes. TCRdb reprocessed the 5' RACE reads with MiXCR, giving one entry per CDR3 protein. The sample includes around 770,000 distinct CDR3 sequences, roughly 10% of them seen just once. V is TRBV11-3 and J is TRBJ1-2; 9 nucleotides align to TRBD1. This TCR was sampled from a male donor with ankylosing spondylitis. Sequenced material: blood, either unsorted or a sorted T cell fraction (not recorded which). The CDR3, as DNA: TGTGCCAGCAGCGTAACAGGGGGCGACGGCTACACCTTC. Translating gives CASSVTGGDGYTF.